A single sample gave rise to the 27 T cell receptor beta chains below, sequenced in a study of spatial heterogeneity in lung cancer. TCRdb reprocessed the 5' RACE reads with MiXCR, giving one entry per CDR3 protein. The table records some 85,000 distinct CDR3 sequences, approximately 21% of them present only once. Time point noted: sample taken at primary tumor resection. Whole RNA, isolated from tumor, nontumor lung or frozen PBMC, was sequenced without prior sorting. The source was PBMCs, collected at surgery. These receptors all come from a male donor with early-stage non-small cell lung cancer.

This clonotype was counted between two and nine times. CDR3 bases: TGTGCCAGCAGCTACCGGGACCGTGACACCGGGGAGCTGTTTTTT. Translation: CASSYRDRDTGELFF. The rearrangement links TRBV7-6 to TRBJ2-2; D may match TRBD1 or TRBD2 (5 bases each). This CDR3 contains 15 residues. From germline, CDR1 is SGHVS and CDR2 FNYEAQ. Trimming cost V 4 bases and J 3 bases, with 12 bases left between them. Full variable domain (outside the CDR3, taken from reference TRBV7-6 and TRBJ2-2): GAGVSQSPRYKVTKRGQDVALRCDPISGHVSLYWYRQALGQGPEFLTYFNYEAQQDKSGLPNDRFSAERPEGSISTLTIQRTEQRDSAMYRCASSYRDRDTGELFFGEGSRLTVL.

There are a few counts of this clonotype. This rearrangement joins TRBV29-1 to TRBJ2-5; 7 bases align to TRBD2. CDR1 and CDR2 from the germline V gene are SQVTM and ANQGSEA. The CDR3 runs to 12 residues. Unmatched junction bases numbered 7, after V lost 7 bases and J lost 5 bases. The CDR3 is CSARLAGETQYF. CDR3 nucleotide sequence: TGCAGCGCGCGACTAGCAGGGGAGACCCAGTACTTC. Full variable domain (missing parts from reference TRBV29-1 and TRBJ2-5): SAVISQKPSRDICQRGTSLTIQCQVDSQVTMMFWYRQQPGQSLTLIATANQGSEATYESGFVIDKFPISRPNLTFSTLTVSNMSPEDSSIYLCSARLAGETQYFGPGTRLLVL.

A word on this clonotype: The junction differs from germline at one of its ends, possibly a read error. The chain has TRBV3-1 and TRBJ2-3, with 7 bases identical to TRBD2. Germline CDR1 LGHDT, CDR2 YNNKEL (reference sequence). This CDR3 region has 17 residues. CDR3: CVSSQDPGGSPPDTQYF. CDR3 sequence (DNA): TGTGTCAGCAGCCAAGATCCCGGCGGGAGCCCGCCAGATACGCAGTATTTT.

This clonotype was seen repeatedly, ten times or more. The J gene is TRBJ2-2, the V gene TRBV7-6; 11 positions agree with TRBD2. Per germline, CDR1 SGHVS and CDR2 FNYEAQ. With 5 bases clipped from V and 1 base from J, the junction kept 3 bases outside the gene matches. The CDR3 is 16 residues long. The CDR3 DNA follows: TGTGCCAGCAGCCCCCTAGCGGGAGGGAACACCGGGGAGCTGTTTTTT. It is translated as CASSPLAGGNTGELFF. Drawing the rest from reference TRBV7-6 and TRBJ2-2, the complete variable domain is GAGVSQSPRYKVTKRGQDVALRCDPISGHVSLYWYRQALGQGPEFLTYFNYEAQQDKSGLPNDRFSAERPEGSISTLTIQRTEQRDSAMYRCASSPLAGGNTGELFFGEGSRLTVL.

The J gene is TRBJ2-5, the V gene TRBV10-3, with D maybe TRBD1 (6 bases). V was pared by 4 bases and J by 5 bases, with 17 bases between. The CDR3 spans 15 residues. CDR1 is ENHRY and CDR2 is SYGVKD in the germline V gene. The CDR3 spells CAISAGTPQGETQYF. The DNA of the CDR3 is TGTGCCATCAGTGCCGGGACCCCGCAGGGGGAGACCCAGTACTTC.

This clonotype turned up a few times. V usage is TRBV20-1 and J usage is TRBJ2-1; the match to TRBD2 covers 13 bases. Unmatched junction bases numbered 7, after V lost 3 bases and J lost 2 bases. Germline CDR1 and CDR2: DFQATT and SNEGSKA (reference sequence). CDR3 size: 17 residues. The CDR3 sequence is CSASHGLAGDPYNEQFF. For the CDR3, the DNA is TGCAGTGCTAGTCATGGACTAGCGGGGGACCCCTACAATGAGCAGTTCTTC.

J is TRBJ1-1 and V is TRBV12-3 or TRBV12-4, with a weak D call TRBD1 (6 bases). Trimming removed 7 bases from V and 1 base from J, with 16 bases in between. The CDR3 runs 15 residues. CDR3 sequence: CASNLGGGPNTEAFF. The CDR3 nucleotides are TGTGCCAGCAACCTAGGGGGGGGCCCGAACACTGAAGCTTTCTTT.

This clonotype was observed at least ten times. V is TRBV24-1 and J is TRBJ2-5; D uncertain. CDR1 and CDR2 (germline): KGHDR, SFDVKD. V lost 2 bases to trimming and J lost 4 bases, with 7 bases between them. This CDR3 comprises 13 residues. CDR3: CATSDSQVETQYF. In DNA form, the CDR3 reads TGTGCCACCAGTGATTCCCAAGTAGAGACCCAGTACTTC.

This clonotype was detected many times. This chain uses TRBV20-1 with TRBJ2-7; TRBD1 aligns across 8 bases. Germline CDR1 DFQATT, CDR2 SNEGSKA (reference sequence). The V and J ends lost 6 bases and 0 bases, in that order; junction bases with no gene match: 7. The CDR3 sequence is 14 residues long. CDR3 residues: CSADPGGSSYEQYF. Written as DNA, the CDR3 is TGCAGTGCGGACCCAGGGGGCAGCTCCTACGAGCAGTACTTC.

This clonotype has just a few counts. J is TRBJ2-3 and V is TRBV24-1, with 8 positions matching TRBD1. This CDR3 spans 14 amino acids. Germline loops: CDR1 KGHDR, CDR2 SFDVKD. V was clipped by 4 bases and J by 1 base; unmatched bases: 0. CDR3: CATSETGGTDTQYF. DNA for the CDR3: TGTGCCACCAGTGAGACAGGGGGCACAGATACGCAGTATTTT.

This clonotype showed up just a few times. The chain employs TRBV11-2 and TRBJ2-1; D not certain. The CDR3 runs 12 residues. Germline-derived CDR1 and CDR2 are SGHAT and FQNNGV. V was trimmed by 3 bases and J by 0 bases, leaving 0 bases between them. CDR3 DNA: TGTGCCAGCAGCTTCTCCTACAATGAGCAGTTCTTC. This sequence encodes CASSFSYNEQFF.

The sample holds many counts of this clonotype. The CDR3 DNA is TGTGCCACCAGTGATGACAGGGGAGGGATCTATGGCTACACCTTC. Its protein is CATSDDRGGIYGYTF. V gene TRBV24-1 combines with J gene TRBJ1-2; TRBD1 aligns across 8 bases. With V trimmed by 3 bases and J by 4 bases, 6 bases remained unmatched. The CDR3 runs to 15 residues. Germline CDR1 KGHDR, CDR2 SFDVKD.

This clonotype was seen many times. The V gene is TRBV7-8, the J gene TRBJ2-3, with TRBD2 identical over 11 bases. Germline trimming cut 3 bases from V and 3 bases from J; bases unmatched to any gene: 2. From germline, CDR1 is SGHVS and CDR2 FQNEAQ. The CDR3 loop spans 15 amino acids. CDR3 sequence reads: CASSFSGRETDTQYF. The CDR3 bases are TGTGCCAGCAGCTTTAGCGGGAGGGAGACAGATACGCAGTATTTT.

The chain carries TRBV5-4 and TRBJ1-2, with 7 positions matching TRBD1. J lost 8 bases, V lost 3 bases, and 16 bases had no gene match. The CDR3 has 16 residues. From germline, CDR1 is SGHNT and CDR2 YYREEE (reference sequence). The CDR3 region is CASSSSDRRFLGGYTF. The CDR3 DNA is TGTGCCAGCAGCTCCTCGGACAGGCGCTTCCTAGGAGGCTACACCTTC.

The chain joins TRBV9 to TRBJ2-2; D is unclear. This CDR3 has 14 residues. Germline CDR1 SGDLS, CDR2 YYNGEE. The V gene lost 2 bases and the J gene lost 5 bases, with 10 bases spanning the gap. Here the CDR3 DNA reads TGTGCCAGCAGCGTCTACACCCAAACCGGGGAGCTGTTTTTT. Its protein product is CASSVYTQTGELFF.

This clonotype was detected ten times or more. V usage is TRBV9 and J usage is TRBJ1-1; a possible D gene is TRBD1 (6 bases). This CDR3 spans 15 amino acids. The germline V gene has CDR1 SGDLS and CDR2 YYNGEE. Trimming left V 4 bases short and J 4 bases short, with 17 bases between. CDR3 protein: CASSPRQAVGTEAFF. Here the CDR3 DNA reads TGTGCCAGCAGCCCTCGACAGGCGGTAGGCACTGAAGCTTTCTTT.

This chain's CDR3 is CASSPNPYAGVSYNEQFF. DNA for the CDR3: TGTGCCAGTAGTCCCAACCCGTACGCGGGGGTCTCCTACAATGAGCAGTTCTTC. The chain recombines TRBV19 with TRBJ2-1, with 7 bases fitting TRBD2. Losses at the gene ends were 5 bases for V and 0 bases for J; bases not matched to a gene: 13. This CDR3 spans 18 amino acids. Looked up from germline, CDR1 is LNHDA and CDR2 is SQIVND (reference sequence). The whole variable domain, remainder taken from reference TRBV19 and TRBJ2-1, is DGGITQSPKYLFRKEGQNVTLSCEQNLNHDAMYWYRQDPGQGLRLIYYSQIVNDFQKGDIAEGYSVSREKKESFPLTVTSAQKNPTAFYLCASSPNPYAGVSYNEQFFGPGTRLTVL.

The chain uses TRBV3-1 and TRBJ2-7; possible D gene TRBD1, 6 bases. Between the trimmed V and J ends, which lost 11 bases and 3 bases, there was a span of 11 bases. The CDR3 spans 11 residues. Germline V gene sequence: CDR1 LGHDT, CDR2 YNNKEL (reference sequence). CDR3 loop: CASQGFYEQYF. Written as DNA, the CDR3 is TGTGCCTCACAGGGTTTCTACGAGCAGTACTTC.

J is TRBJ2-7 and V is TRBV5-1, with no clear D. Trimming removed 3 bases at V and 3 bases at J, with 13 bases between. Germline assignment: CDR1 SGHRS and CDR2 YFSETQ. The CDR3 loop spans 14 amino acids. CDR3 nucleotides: TGCGCCAGCAGCTCCGACATGGTGGTCTACGAGCAGTACTTC. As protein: CASSSDMVVYEQYF.

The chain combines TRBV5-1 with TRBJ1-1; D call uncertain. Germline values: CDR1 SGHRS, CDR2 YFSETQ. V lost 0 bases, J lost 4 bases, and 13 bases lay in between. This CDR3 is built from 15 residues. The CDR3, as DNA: TGCGCCAGCAGCTTGGTCCCAGAGATCATCACTGAAGCTTTCTTT. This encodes CASSLVPEIITEAFF.

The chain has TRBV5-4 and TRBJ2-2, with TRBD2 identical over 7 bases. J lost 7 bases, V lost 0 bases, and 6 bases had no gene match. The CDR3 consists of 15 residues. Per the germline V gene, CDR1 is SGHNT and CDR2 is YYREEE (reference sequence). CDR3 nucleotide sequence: TGTGCCAGCAGCTTGGGACCCTCGGGAGGCGGGGAGCTGTTTTTT. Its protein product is CASSLGPSGGGELFF.

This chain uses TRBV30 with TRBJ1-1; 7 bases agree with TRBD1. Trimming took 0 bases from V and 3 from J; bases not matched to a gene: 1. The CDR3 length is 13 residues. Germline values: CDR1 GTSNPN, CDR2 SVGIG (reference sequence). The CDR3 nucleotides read TGTGCCTGGAGTGTAGGGACAGACACTGAAGCTTTCTTT. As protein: CAWSVGTDTEAFF.

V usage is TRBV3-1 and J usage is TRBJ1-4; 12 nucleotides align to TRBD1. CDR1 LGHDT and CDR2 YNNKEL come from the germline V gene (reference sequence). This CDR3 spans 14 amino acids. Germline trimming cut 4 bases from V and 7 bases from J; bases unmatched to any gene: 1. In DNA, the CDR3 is TGTGCCAGCAGCCGGGACAGGGGGCTTGAAAAACTGTTTTTT. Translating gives CASSRDRGLEKLFF.

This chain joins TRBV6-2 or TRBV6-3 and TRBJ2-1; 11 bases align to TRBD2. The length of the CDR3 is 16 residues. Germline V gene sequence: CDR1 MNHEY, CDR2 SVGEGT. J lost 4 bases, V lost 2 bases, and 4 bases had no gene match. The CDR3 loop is CASSYTLAGGYNEQFF. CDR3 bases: TGTGCCAGCAGTTACACCCTAGCGGGGGGTTACAATGAGCAGTTCTTC.

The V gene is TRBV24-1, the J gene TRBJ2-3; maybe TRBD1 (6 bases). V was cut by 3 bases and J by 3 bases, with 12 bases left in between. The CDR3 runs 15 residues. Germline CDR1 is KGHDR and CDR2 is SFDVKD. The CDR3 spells CATSDTQGRTDTQYF. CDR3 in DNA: TGTGCCACCAGTGATACCCAGGGGCGGACAGATACGCAGTATTTT.

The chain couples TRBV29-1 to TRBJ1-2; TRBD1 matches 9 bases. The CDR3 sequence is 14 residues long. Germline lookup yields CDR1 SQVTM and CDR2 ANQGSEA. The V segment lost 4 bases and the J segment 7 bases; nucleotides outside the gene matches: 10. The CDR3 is CSVVGQGVLSGYTF. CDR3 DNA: TGCAGCGTTGTGGGACAGGGTGTCCTAAGTGGCTACACCTTC.

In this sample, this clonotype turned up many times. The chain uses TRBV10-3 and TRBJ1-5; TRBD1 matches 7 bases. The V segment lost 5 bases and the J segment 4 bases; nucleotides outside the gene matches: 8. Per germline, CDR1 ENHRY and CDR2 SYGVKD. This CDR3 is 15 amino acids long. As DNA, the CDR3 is TGTGCCATCAGTAAGACAGGGCTTGGTAATCAGCCCCAGCATTTT. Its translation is CAISKTGLGNQPQHF.